The rows below give T cell receptor beta chains drawn from one sample of a study of T cell repertoires in cytomegalovirus infection. TCRdb reprocessed the reads via MiXCR and lists one record per CDR3 protein. The data hold over 200,000 distinct CDR3 sequences, with around 13% observed a single time. Sequenced sample: PBMCs. These receptor sequences come from a human donor in good health (CMV status not recorded). Some clones in this sample may be carry-over from other donors' samples. CDR3s leave out the opening cysteine and the closing phenylalanine or tryptophan. A D gene is named only where the DNA matches it firmly. Not all rows give a size; the values are once, few, many and, for expanded clones, a class.

d_gene	v_gene	j_gene	abundance	len	CDR3aa
NA	TRBV19	TRBJ1-1	few	11	ASSKDRNTEAF
TRBD2	TRBV29-1	TRBJ2-7	NA	14	SAAGRKGSYSYEQY
NA	TRBV5-1	TRBJ2-6	NA	15	ASSGPPGGAGANVLT
TRBD2	TRBV6-5	TRBJ2-3	once	17	ASSYLTGTSISSTDTQY
NA	TRBV28	TRBJ1-5	few	11	ASRSGQPGSQH
NA	TRBV28	TRBJ2-1	few	11	ASSTPAVNEQF
NA	TRBV14	TRBJ1-2	NA	13	ASSQDHRQNYGYT
NA	TRBV6-2/TRBV6-3	TRBJ2-3	many	9	ASRRADTQY
TRBD1	TRBV20-1	TRBJ1-2	few	11	SARGTEGHLGT
NA	TRBV7-9	TRBJ2-2	many	15	ASSLATSGYLAGELF
NA	TRBV7-8	TRBJ1-1	many	11	ASSRDRVTEAF
NA	TRBV7-9	TRBJ1-1	many	11	ASSHEGGTEAF
TRBD2	TRBV24-1	TRBJ2-3	few	16	ATSGPLTSGAGLDTQY
TRBD2	TRBV25-1	TRBJ2-3	NA	10	ASKTSGDTQY
NA	TRBV20-1	TRBJ2-3	NA	9	SARSGVTEY
NA	TRBV5-1	TRBJ1-1	NA	12	ASRRDTSNTEAF
TRBD1	TRBV20-1	TRBJ2-7	few	13	SAPSQGQGPYEQY
NA	TRBV20-1	TRBJ2-7	few	13	SARDRSGSPYEQY
TRBD2	TRBV12-3/TRBV12-4	TRBJ2-1	NA	15	ASSLGTSGNIYNEQF
TRBD2	TRBV28	TRBJ2-3	many	15	ASNPNEASGSPDTQY
TRBD2	TRBV28	TRBJ2-3	NA	13	ASSSPGLAADTQY
NA	TRBV4-2	TRBJ2-6	many	13	ASSQGGVGANVLT
TRBD1	TRBV7-2	TRBJ2-2	many	18	ASSLVILGQGARNTGELF
NA	TRBV7-2	TRBJ2-3	many	15	ASSFLVREEGRDTQY
NA	TRBV12-3/TRBV12-4	TRBJ1-5	many	13	ASSSGALGNQPQH
TRBD1	TRBV7-9	TRBJ1-3	few	13	ASSLKQGPGNTIY
TRBD1	TRBV7-6	TRBJ2-1	many	19	ASSRGYYRPGQVTGINEQF
NA	TRBV6-6	TRBJ1-1	NA	13	ASSGRLVGDTEAF
NA	TRBV6-2/TRBV6-3	TRBJ2-4	NA	13	ASRNAGSERNIQY
NA	TRBV25-1	TRBJ2-1	many	12	ASRAERGWDEQF
NA	TRBV20-1	TRBJ2-3	NA	14	SAKLRGGQRTDTQY
NA	TRBV12-3/TRBV12-4	TRBJ2-7	many	13	ASSSDMGRSYEQY
TRBD1	TRBV29-1	TRBJ1-2	many	11	SVEQTGGYGYT
NA	TRBV6-1	TRBJ2-2	NA	12	ASSEEPPSGELF
NA	TRBV29-1	TRBJ1-2	few	10	SVEIGDYGYT
NA	TRBV6-2/TRBV6-3	TRBJ2-3	many	12	ASSPQVVPDTQY
NA	TRBV28	TRBJ2-1	many	13	ASTESSSRYNEQF
TRBD1	TRBV19	TRBJ1-1	few	14	ASSAGTALMNTEAF
NA	TRBV6-1	TRBJ2-1	many	13	ASKNRGLVYNEQF
TRBD1	TRBV20-1	TRBJ2-7	NA	11	SARGDSGSEQY
TRBD1	TRBV5-6	TRBJ2-1	many	13	ASSTPGQGNNEQF
NA	TRBV25-1	TRBJ2-5	NA	9	ASSDKQTQY
NA	TRBV24-1	TRBJ2-7	many	11	ATSEGDSYEQY
NA	TRBV12-3/TRBV12-4	TRBJ1-2	many	9	ASSQSSSYT
TRBD2	TRBV7-2	TRBJ2-1	many	11	ASRGGTYNEQF
NA	TRBV2	TRBJ1-5	few	11	ASSDGLGQPQH
NA	TRBV10-3	TRBJ2-2	few	13	AISAGQLNTGELF
NA	TRBV12-3/TRBV12-4	TRBJ1-5	many	11	ASSYREDQPQH
NA	TRBV18	TRBJ1-1	NA	9	ASSPGREAF
NA	TRBV2	TRBJ1-1	few	12	ASSEALPGTEAF
NA	TRBV20-1	TRBJ1-6	few	11	SAPSRTRSPLH
TRBD2	TRBV7-8	TRBJ2-2	NA	14	ASRQIAGGPIGELF
NA	TRBV7-2	TRBJ2-7	many	12	ASSLVGQAYEQY
TRBD1	TRBV28	TRBJ2-5	few	13	ASSGTGRNQETQY